Detailed here is one TCR beta chain. The sequenced fragment ends 3 residues before the CDR3 boundary, so the rest is inferred from the germline J gene. The sample comes from a study of T cells in women clearing cervical HPV infection. Looking at the study overall: Control women cleared a single incident HPV16 infection within 12 months. Blood came at first lesion visit for cases, post-clearance for controls.

The repertoire was sequenced with immunoSEQ multiplex PCR; TCRdb's copy has only in-frame clones and lacks some. This repertoire comprises 20,000 or so clones; its ten largest clones make up roughly 3.5%. Germline V gene data show CDR1 as LNHNV and CDR2 as YYDKDF (reference sequence). J was trimmed by 5 bases and V by 1 base; bases with no gene match: 11. CDR3 length equals 16 residues. V and J are TRBV15 and TRBJ2-7, with 7 positions matching TRBD1. This clonotype originated in a woman aged 18 to 75 with a cervical HPV16 infection that either progressed to CIN3+ or cleared (not recorded which). Sequencing input: blood buffy coat. CDR3 DNA (partial): TGTGCCACCAGCAGAGCCGGGACAGCAGATTTGCACGAG. Translated: CATSRAGTADLHE. The CDR3 in full is CATSRAGTADLHEQYF.